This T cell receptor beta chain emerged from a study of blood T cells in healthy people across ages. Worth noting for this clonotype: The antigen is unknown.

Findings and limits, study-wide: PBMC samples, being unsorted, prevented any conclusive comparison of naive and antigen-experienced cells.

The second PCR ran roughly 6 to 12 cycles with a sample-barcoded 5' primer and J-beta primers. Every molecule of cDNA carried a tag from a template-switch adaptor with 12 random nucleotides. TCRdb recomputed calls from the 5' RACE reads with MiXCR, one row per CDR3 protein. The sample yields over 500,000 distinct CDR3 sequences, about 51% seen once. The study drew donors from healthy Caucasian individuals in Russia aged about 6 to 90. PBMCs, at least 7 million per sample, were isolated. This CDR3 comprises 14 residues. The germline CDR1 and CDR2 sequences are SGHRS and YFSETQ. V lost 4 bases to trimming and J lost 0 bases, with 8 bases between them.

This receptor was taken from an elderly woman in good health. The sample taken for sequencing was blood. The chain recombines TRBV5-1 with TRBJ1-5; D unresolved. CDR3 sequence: CASSPFSSNQPQHF. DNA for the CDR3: TGCGCCAGCAGCCCGTTTAGTAGCAATCAGCCCCAGCATTTT.